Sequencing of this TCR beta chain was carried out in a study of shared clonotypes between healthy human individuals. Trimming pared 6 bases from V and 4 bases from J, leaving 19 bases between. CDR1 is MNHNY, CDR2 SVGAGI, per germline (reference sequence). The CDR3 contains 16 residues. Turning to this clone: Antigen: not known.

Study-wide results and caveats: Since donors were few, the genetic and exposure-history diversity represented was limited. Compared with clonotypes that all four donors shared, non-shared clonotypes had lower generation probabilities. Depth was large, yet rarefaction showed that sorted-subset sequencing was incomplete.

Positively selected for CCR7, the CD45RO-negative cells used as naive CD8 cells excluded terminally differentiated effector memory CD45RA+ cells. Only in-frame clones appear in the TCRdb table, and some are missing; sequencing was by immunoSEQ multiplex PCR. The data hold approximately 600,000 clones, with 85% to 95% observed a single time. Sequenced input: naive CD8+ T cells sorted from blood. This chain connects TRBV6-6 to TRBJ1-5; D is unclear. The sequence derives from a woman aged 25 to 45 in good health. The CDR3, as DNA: TGTGCCAGCAGCCCACCCCTAGGTAGGAGGAATCAGCCCCAGCATTTT. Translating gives CASSPPLGRRNQPQHF.